The T cell receptor beta chain under discussion was sequenced for a study of blood T cell repertoires in COVID-19. Across the study: The origin of the acute and convalescent COVID-19 samples was the United States, Italy and Spain. PBMCs, B-cell-depleted T cells, or T cells provided the cDNA or gDNA that made up the material.

The germline V gene has CDR1 MGHDK and CDR2 SYGVNS. The V gene lost 9 bases and the J gene lost 3 bases, with 20 bases spanning the gap. This CDR3 has 15 amino acids. How the authors handled the data: Using reference gene primer amplification, nucleated cell counts were estimated. Only in-frame clones appear in the TCRdb table, and some are missing; sequencing was by immunoSEQ multiplex PCR. V, J and clone size derive from that table, while D and trimming were established from the DNA sequence. The data show around 170,000 clones, around 86% seen once. Sequenced sample: peripheral blood. The clonotype was recovered from a woman aged 30 to 39 with active or convalescent COVID-19. V is TRBV25-1 and J is TRBJ2-5, with D perhaps TRBD1 (5 bases). CDR3 protein: CASQLGRNLKETQYF. The CDR3 region has the DNA TGTGCCAGTCAGCTGGGGCGCAATCTCAAAGAGACCCAGTACTTC.